The 2 T cell receptor beta chains in this list originate from one sample, sequenced in a study of early T cells in non-severe SARS-CoV-2 infection. TCRdb analysed the 5' RACE reads with MiXCR anew, one entry per CDR3 protein. The table shows 25,000 to 35,000 distinct CDR3 sequences, with 2.5% to 3.5% occurring only once. Sequencing was done on a sample of whole blood. The origin of the receptors is an adult who was a healthcare worker with PCR-confirmed SARS-CoV-2 infection or an uninfected control (not recorded which).

This clonotype was counted ten times or more. J is TRBJ2-2 and V is TRBV14; D is uncertain. Trimming left V 1 base short and J 11 bases short, with 5 bases between. This CDR3 is built from 11 residues. CDR1 SGHDN and CDR2 FVKESK come from the germline V gene. CDR3 in amino acids: CASSQVGELFF. For the CDR3, the DNA is TGTGCCAGCAGCCAAGTAGGAGAGCTGTTTTTT.

This clonotype was seen a handful of times. V and J are TRBV2 and TRBJ2-1; D gene ambiguous. Germline loops: CDR1 SNHLY, CDR2 FYNNEI. V lost 6 bases and J 2 bases, leaving 23 bases between the germline ends. The CDR3 is 18 amino acids. Here the CDR3 reads CASSPRPLQTQAYNEQFF. The CDR3 nucleotides are TGTGCCAGCAGCCCCCGTCCTCTTCAGACGCAGGCCTACAATGAGCAGTTCTTC.